This is a list of T cell receptor beta chains from one sample in a study of blood T cell repertoires in COVID-19. Clones were sequenced by immunoSEQ multiplex PCR, and TCRdb holds only the in-frame ones, with some missing. The sample has about 62,000 clones, 85% to 90% seen once. The sequencing sample was made of peripheral blood. Source of these receptors: a woman aged 60-75 years with COVID-19, enrolled during active disease. The CDR3 runs from the conserved cysteine through the conserved F or W. D genes are given only for firm matches. Expanded clones are given a class, and other clones once, few, many or no size at all.

j_call,d_call,v_call,clone_size,cdr3_aa,cdr3_nt
TRBJ2-7,TRBD2,TRBV24-1,.,CATSDSTGTSGRLSYEQYF,TGTGCCACCAGTGATTCAACCGGGACTAGCGGGAGGTTGTCCTACGAGCAGTACTTC
TRBJ2-1,.,TRBV6-2/TRBV6-3,once,CASSPPFRGAGYNEQFF,TGTGCCAGCAGTCCACCTTTTCGGGGGGCCGGGTACAATGAGCAGTTCTTC
TRBJ1-4,.,TRBV9,.,CASSVEEGLLGEKLFF,TGTGCCAGCAGCGTAGAGGAGGGGCTGCTGGGTGAAAAACTGTTTTTT
TRBJ2-2,TRBD1,TRBV24-1,.,CATSDLNRGTGELFF,TGTGCCACCAGTGATTTGAACAGGGGAACCGGGGAGCTGTTTTTT
TRBJ2-5,.,TRBV30,.,CALGGVRGRETQYF,TGTGCCTTGGGGGGGGTCAGGGGCCGAGAGACCCAGTACTTC
TRBJ1-4,.,TRBV19,.,CASSTGDRTTNEKLFF,TGTGCCAGTAGTACGGGCGACAGGACAACTAATGAAAAACTGTTTTTT
TRBJ1-2,.,TRBV4-3,.,CASSHALNNYGYTF,TGCGCCAGCAGCCATGCACTTAATAACTATGGCTACACCTTC
TRBJ2-7,TRBD2,TRBV9,once,CASSVVPAGGRGEQYF,TGTGCCAGCAGCGTAGTCCCGGCTGGCGGGAGAGGCGAGCAGTACTTC
TRBJ1-1,TRBD1,TRBV19,.,CASILTGVMNTEAFF,TGTGCCAGTATCCTAACAGGGGTCATGAACACTGAAGCTTTCTTT
TRBJ1-2,.,TRBV30,.,CAWSVEGVGGYTF,TGTGCCTGGAGTGTAGAGGGAGTAGGTGGCTACACCTTC
TRBJ1-5,.,TRBV7-2,.,CASSLDGSGQPQHF,TGTGCCAGCAGCTTAGATGGGTCGGGGCAGCCCCAGCATTTT
TRBJ2-7,.,TRBV15,.,CATSRDGFDYEQYF,TGTGCCACCAGCAGAGATGGCTTCGACTACGAGCAGTACTTC
TRBJ1-1,TRBD1,TRBV11-2,.,CASSPGTGRHTEAFF,TGTGCCAGCAGCCCGGGGACAGGGCGGCACACTGAAGCTTTCTTT
TRBJ2-7,TRBD1,TRBV30,once,CAWSAGGAGEQYF,TGTGCCTGGAGCGCAGGGGGCGCGGGGGAGCAGTACTTC
TRBJ2-7,.,TRBV9,once,CASIRHRDPYEQYF,TGTGCCAGCATCCGACACAGGGATCCCTACGAGCAGTACTTC
TRBJ2-7,.,TRBV11-1,.,CASSSPLVGQYF,TGTGCCAGCAGCTCCCCACTGGTTGGGCAGTACTTC
TRBJ2-5,.,TRBV19,.,CASSIGAGYQETQYF,TGTGCCAGTAGTATAGGAGCAGGCTACCAAGAGACCCAGTACTTC
TRBJ2-7,.,TRBV9,.,CASSVASSYEQYF,TGTGCCAGCAGCGTAGCTTCCTCCTACGAGCAGTACTTC
TRBJ2-3,TRBD1,TRBV9,.,CASSERGLDTDTQYF,TGTGCCAGCAGCGAGAGGGGGCTAGACACAGATACGCAGTATTTT
TRBJ1-1,.,TRBV28,.,CASRVQGKTEAFF,TGTGCCAGCAGAGTTCAGGGGAAAACTGAAGCTTTCTTT
TRBJ1-3,.,TRBV7-2,.,CASSFKTGSGNTIYF,TGTGCCAGCAGCTTCAAGACAGGCTCTGGAAACACCATATATTTT